The 14 T cell receptor beta chains below come from one sample, sequenced in a study of T cell repertoires in cytomegalovirus infection. TCRdb itself ran the reads through MiXCR, one entry per CDR3 protein. The data contain 680,000 or so distinct CDR3 sequences, 35% to 45% of them singletons. The material sequenced was PBMCs. Receptors were obtained from a human donor in good health (CMV status not recorded). Some clones in this sample may be carry-over from other donors' samples.

This clonotype was detected only once. The chain employs TRBV27 and TRBJ2-7; D might be TRBD2 (7 bases). CDR1 and CDR2 (germline): MNHEY, SMNVEV (reference sequence). The V end was cut by 0 bases, the J end by 3 bases, with 15 bases between. This CDR3 region has 16 residues. The CDR3 DNA is TGTGCCAGCAGTTTATCGGGGGGGCCCGCTTTCTACGAGCAGTACTTC. Residues: CASSLSGGPAFYEQYF.

The V gene is TRBV6-8, the J gene TRBJ1-6, with 9 bases fitting TRBD1. With 4 bases clipped from V and 10 bases from J, the junction kept 8 bases outside the gene matches. The CDR3 sequence is 15 residues long. Germline V gene lookup returns CDR1 MNHGY and CDR2 SAAAGT. The CDR3 spells CASSSQGAIGSPLHF. DNA of the CDR3: TGTGCCAGCAGTTCACAGGGGGCGATTGGGTCACCCCTCCACTTT.

This clonotype was seen a few times. The chain links TRBV7-6 to TRBJ2-1; D perhaps matches TRBD2 (5 bases). V was shortened by 1 base and J by 4 bases, with 20 bases between the two germline ends. Germline V lookup: CDR1 SGHVS, CDR2 FNYEAQ. The CDR3 is 18 residues long. The DNA for the CDR3 is TGTGCCAGCAGCTTAGTCGCCGTGGGAGCGGCTACTTACAATGAGCAGTTCTTC. It specifies CASSLVAVGAATYNEQFF.

A few counts support this clonotype. The chain employs TRBV7-9 and TRBJ1-4; D remains ambiguous. Trimming shortened V by 5 bases and J by 2 bases, and 9 bases separated the two germline ends. The CDR3 length is 14 residues. The germline V gene encodes CDR1 SEHNR and CDR2 FQNEAQ (reference sequence). The CDR3 here is CASSHSETNEKLFF. CDR3 nucleotides: TGTGCCAGCAGCCACTCGGAGACTAATGAAAAACTGTTTTTT.

The genes are TRBV11-2 and TRBJ2-2; 9 nucleotides match TRBD2. After removal of 8 bases from V and 7 bases from J, the junction contained 8 bases not matched to a gene. Germline V CDR1 and CDR2: SGHAT, FQNNGV. The CDR3 has 14 residues. The CDR3 coding sequence is TGTGCCAGCCTCCCCGGGACTAGCCACGGGGAGCTGTTTTTT. It is translated as CASLPGTSHGELFF.

Note on this clonotype: A single base separates this from a much larger clone, so it may be a read error. V and J are TRBV24-1 and TRBJ2-2; a possible D gene is TRBD2 (6 bases). This CDR3 has 14 residues. Per the germline V gene, CDR1 is KGHDR and CDR2 is SFDVKD. The CDR3 reads CATSDLRNTGGLFF. The CDR3 DNA follows: TGTGCCACCAGTGATTTAAGGAACACCGGGGGGCTGTTTTTT.

V and J are TRBV6-2 or TRBV6-3 and TRBJ2-1; TRBD2 matches 13 bases. Germline V gene sequence: CDR1 MNHEY, CDR2 SVGEGT. The ends lost 0 bases at V and 5 bases at J; junction bases unmatched: 10. CDR3 length: 19 amino acids. CDR3 in DNA: TGTGCCAGCAGTTACTCGCCTGGACTAGCGGGAGTTGGGCACAATGAGCAGTTCTTC. Translating it yields CASSYSPGLAGVGHNEQFF.

The chain links TRBV28 to TRBJ2-1; TRBD1 agrees at 10 bases. CDR3 length equals 15 residues. J lost 7 bases, V lost 3 bases, and 6 bases had no gene match. Germline lookup yields CDR1 MDHEN and CDR2 SYDVKM. The CDR3 bases are TGTGCCAGCAGTTTTTGGGACAGGGGAGGAAATGAGCAGTTCTTC. Its protein product is CASSFWDRGGNEQFF.

This sequence joins TRBV19 and TRBJ2-3; the D gene is possibly TRBD2 (6 bases). The CDR3 runs to 15 residues. Germline CDR1 reads LNHDA; CDR2 reads SQIVND (reference sequence). V was pared by 3 bases and J by 5 bases, with 15 bases between. The CDR3 region has the DNA TGTGCCAGTAGTATGGAGACTGCGGGAATAGATACGCAGTATTTT. The encoded protein is CASSMETAGIDTQYF. The entire variable domain, with the rest obtained from reference TRBV19 and TRBJ2-3, is as follows: DGGITQSPKYLFRKEGQNVTLSCEQNLNHDAMYWYRQDPGQGLRLIYYSQIVNDFQKGDIAEGYSVSREKKESFPLTVTSAQKNPTAFYLCASSMETAGIDTQYFGPGTRLTVL.

This clonotype was observed once. J is TRBJ2-4 and V is TRBV29-1, with D perhaps TRBD2 (6 bases). Germline values: CDR1 SQVTM, CDR2 ANQGSEA. This CDR3 has 15 residues. V shed 3 bases and J shed 6 bases, with 18 bases lying between them. The CDR3 nucleotides are TGCAGCGTTGAGGCGGTTGGGAGGCGGACAAACATTCAGTACTTC. This codes for CSVEAVGRRTNIQYF.

V gene TRBV5-5 combines with J gene TRBJ2-7, with TRBD2 as a possible D gene (6 bases). Germline V gene sequence: CDR1 SGHKS, CDR2 YYEKEE (reference sequence). The CDR3 length is 14 residues. The V end lost 2 bases, the J end lost 2 bases, and 11 bases lay between the germline ends. CDR3 nucleotides: TGTGCCAGCAGCTTAATCCCGGGGGCCTACGAGCAGTACTTC. Amino acids: CASSLIPGAYEQYF.

CDR3 nucleotide sequence: TGTGCCAGCAGTTACTCGGACAGGGGCTACGAGCAGTACTTC. Translated, it gives CASSYSDRGYEQYF. The chain combines TRBV6-5 with TRBJ2-7; 9 positions match TRBD1. Germline CDR1 MNHEY, CDR2 SVGAGI. The CDR3 consists of 14 residues. V trimming: 0 bases; J trimming: 3 bases; junction bases outside the gene matches: 0.

This chain uses TRBV25-1 with TRBJ1-6, with D perhaps TRBD1 (5 bases). The length of the CDR3 is 15 residues. Trimming cost V 6 bases and J 4 bases, with 13 bases left between them. Germline lookup yields CDR1 MGHDK and CDR2 SYGVNS. The CDR3 DNA follows: TGTGCCAGCAGGGACATCGACAATTATAATTCACCCCTCCACTTT. It translates to CASRDIDNYNSPLHF.

The chain employs TRBV5-1 and TRBJ2-5, with 7 bases lining up with TRBD1. Per germline, CDR1 SGHRS and CDR2 YFSETQ. V shed 0 bases, J shed 2 bases, and the junction held 4 bases outside the gene matches. CDR3 size: 15 residues. The DNA of the CDR3 is TGCGCCAGCAGCTTGGTAGTGACAGGGCAAGAGACCCAGTACTTC. Encoded protein: CASSLVVTGQETQYF. The entire variable domain, with the rest obtained from reference TRBV5-1 and TRBJ2-5, is as follows: KAGVTQTPRYLIKTRGQQVTLSCSPISGHRSVSWYQQTPGQGLQFLFEYFSETQRNKGNFPGRFSGRQFSNSRSEMNVSTLELGDSALYLCASSLVVTGQETQYFGPGTRLLVL.